This T cell receptor (beta chain) was identified in a study of T cell repertoires in cytomegalovirus infection. Notes on the study in general: Ex vivo responses were dominated by HLA-C-restricted CMV-specific TCR beta clonotypes.

V was shortened by 4 bases and J by 4 bases, with 18 bases between the two germline ends. This CDR3 contains 16 residues. Germline V gives CDR1 SGHVS, CDR2 FNYEAQ. Of note for this clonotype: No antigen is known for it.

MiXCR, applied by TCRdb to the reads, yields one record per CDR3 protein. The sample includes approximately 76,000 distinct CDR3 sequences, around 42% of them seen just once. This receptor was taken from a human donor in good health (CMV status not recorded). Some clones in this sample may be carry-over from other donors' samples. The rearrangement joins TRBV7-6 to TRBJ2-3; D call uncertain. The sequencing used CD8+ T cells from cultured PBMCs, collected from culture after CMV antigen stimulation. The CDR3 spells CASSSQDGRAPDTQYF. CDR3 coding DNA: TGTGCCAGCAGCTCTCAAGACGGACGGGCCCCAGATACGCAGTATTTT. The full variable domain, rest sourced from reference TRBV7-6 and TRBJ2-3, is GAGVSQSPRYKVTKRGQDVALRCDPISGHVSLYWYRQALGQGPEFLTYFNYEAQQDKSGLPNDRFSAERPEGSISTLTIQRTEQRDSAMYRCASSSQDGRAPDTQYFGPGTRLTVL.